This TCR beta chain was captured by sequencing in a study of T cell responses to AZD1222 COVID-19 vaccine. With respect to this clone: What it binds is not known.

Study-wide points: Donors skewed white British and female; clonal diversity was possibly underestimated.

Measured with immunoSEQ multiplex PCR; TCRdb has only the in-frame clones, and not every one. The table shows some 120,000 clones, with around 94% occurring only once. The V gene lost 5 bases and the J gene lost 5 bases, with 8 bases spanning the gap. Germline CDR1 reads KGHDR; CDR2 reads SFDVKD. The length of the CDR3 is 12 residues. The rearrangement joins TRBV24-1 to TRBJ2-5; D remains unclear. The source material was peripheral blood, sampled on day 0 of AZD1222 vaccination. The source is an adult in good health. DNA for the CDR3: TGTGCCACCAGTGGCCGTGGGGAGACCCAGTACTTC. Translated, it gives CATSGRGETQYF.